The 12 T cell receptor beta chains reported below all come from one sample, sequenced in a study of blood T cell repertoires in COVID-19. Data came from immunoSEQ multiplex PCR; TCRdb stores just in-frame clones and leaves some out. Here the sample spans about 220,000 clones, more than 75% being singletons. Sequenced input: peripheral blood. The receptors shown here come from a woman aged 70-85 years with COVID-19, enrolled during active disease.

The chain carries TRBV7-2 and TRBJ1-2; possibly TRBD1 for D (6 bases). V dropped 6 bases and J dropped 2 bases, with 13 bases sitting between them. Germline-derived CDR1 and CDR2 are SGHTA and FQGNSA. This CDR3 contains 14 residues. CDR3 in amino acids: CASSSDSGNYGYTF. As DNA, the CDR3 is TGTGCCAGCAGTTCGGACAGCGGCAACTATGGCTACACCTTC.

This chain connects TRBV7-2 to TRBJ1-1, with D perhaps TRBD1 (6 bases). This CDR3 has 14 residues. V was cut by 5 bases and J by 8 bases, with 18 bases left in between. From germline, CDR1 is SGHTA and CDR2 FQGNSA. The CDR3 sequence: CASSRGGAVGEAFF. The CDR3 coding sequence is TGTGCCAGCAGCCGTGGGGGGGCGGTGGGAGAAGCTTTCTTT.

In its sample, this clone was seen a few times. The chain joins TRBV14 to TRBJ1-2; no clear D gene. Looked up from germline, CDR1 is SGHDN and CDR2 is FVKESK. This CDR3 contains 16 residues. V lost 0 bases and J lost 4, with 15 bases in between. The CDR3 coding sequence is TGTGCCAGCAGCCAAGAAATCGCCCCGGGGAGCTATGGCTACACCTTC. Translation gives CASSQEIAPGSYGYTF.

This sequence joins TRBV6-5 and TRBJ1-1, with D possibly being TRBD1 (5 bases). Germline CDR1 reads MNHEY; CDR2 reads SVGAGI. V was shortened by 2 bases and J by 2 bases, with 12 bases between the two germline ends. The CDR3 has 15 residues. The CDR3 reads CASSYGVGVNTEAFF. The CDR3 nucleotides are TGTGCCAGCAGTTACGGGGTAGGGGTAAACACTGAAGCTTTCTTT.

The J gene is TRBJ1-2, the V gene TRBV29-1; D is unclear. The germline V gene has CDR1 SQVTM and CDR2 ANQGSEA. V shed 5 bases and J shed 0 bases, with 13 bases lying between them. The CDR3 loop spans 14 amino acids. CDR3 residues: CSVFSRETNYGYTF. As DNA, the CDR3 is TGCAGCGTTTTTTCACGGGAAACTAACTATGGCTACACCTTC.

This rearrangement joins TRBV10-3 to TRBJ2-7; a weak D match, TRBD1 (5 bases). V was clipped by 6 bases and J by 4 bases, with 10 bases between them. This CDR3 is built from 12 residues. Germline-derived CDR1 and CDR2 are ENHRY and SYGVKD. The CDR3 reads CAIRDSGYEQYF. For the CDR3, the DNA is TGTGCCATCAGAGATTCAGGGTACGAGCAGTACTTC.

The chain employs TRBV3-1 (or the pseudogene TRBV3-2) and TRBJ2-7; 10 bases agree with TRBD1. Germline values: CDR1 LGHDT, CDR2 YNNKEL (reference sequence). The CDR3 extends over 14 amino acids. Trimming cost V 4 bases and J 6 bases; bases outside gene matches: 6. The CDR3 DNA reads as TGTGCCAGCAGCCGACAGGGGGCTAAGAGCGAGCAGTACTTC. Encoded protein: CASSRQGAKSEQYF.

The chain links TRBV28 to TRBJ2-5, with 8 bases identical to TRBD1. After removal of 1 base from V and 2 bases from J, the junction contained 3 bases not matched to a gene. The CDR3 covers 15 residues. Germline CDR1 and CDR2: MDHEN and SYDVKM. CDR3 amino acids: CASSLYRQGQETQYF. The CDR3 DNA sequence: TGTGCCAGCAGTTTATACCGACAGGGGCAAGAGACCCAGTACTTC. Together with reference TRBV28 and TRBJ2-5, the CDR3 gives the full variable domain: DVKVTQSSRYLVKRTGEKVFLECVQDMDHENMFWYRQDPGLGLRLIYFSYDVKMKEKGDIPEGYSVSREKKERFSLILESASTNQTSMYLCASSLYRQGQETQYFGPGTRLLVL.

This clone came up once. The sample carries other DNA sequences with the same CDR3. The chain uses TRBV2 and TRBJ1-5; possibly TRBD1 for D (5 bases). Germline assignment: CDR1 SNHLY and CDR2 FYNNEI. The CDR3 is 13 residues long. Between the trimmed V and J ends, which lost 6 bases and 5 bases, there was a span of 11 bases. For the CDR3, the DNA is TGTGCCAGCAGCCCTGGGGGGGATCAGCCCCAGCATTTT. Its protein is CASSPGGDQPQHF.

The rearrangement joins TRBV28 to TRBJ1-2, with TRBD1 identical over 7 bases. This CDR3 is built from 16 residues. The germline V gene encodes CDR1 MDHEN and CDR2 SYDVKM. Trimming at V came to 4 bases and at J to 5 bases, leaving 13 bases not matched to a gene. This CDR3 reads CASSSSRLGGGYGYTF. DNA of the CDR3: TGTGCCAGCAGTTCCTCCCGTTTAGGGGGCGGGTATGGCTACACCTTC.

This chain connects TRBV7-2 to TRBJ1-1; D might be TRBD1 (6 bases). The ends were cut back, 5 bases at V and 5 bases at J, with 9 bases in the middle. Germline CDR1 reads SGHTA; CDR2 reads FQGNSA. The CDR3 runs to 12 residues. Here the CDR3 reads CASSGDRTEAFF. The CDR3 DNA sequence: TGTGCCAGCAGCGGCGACAGGACTGAAGCTTTCTTT.

The genes are TRBV6-5 and TRBJ1-2; 9 positions agree with TRBD1. This CDR3 comprises 15 residues. J lost 2 bases, V lost 6 bases, and 7 bases had no gene match. Per germline, CDR1 MNHEY and CDR2 SVGAGI. CDR3 residues: CASRGGQGNNYGYTF. The DNA of the CDR3 is TGTGCCAGCAGGGGGGGACAGGGAAACAACTATGGCTACACCTTC.